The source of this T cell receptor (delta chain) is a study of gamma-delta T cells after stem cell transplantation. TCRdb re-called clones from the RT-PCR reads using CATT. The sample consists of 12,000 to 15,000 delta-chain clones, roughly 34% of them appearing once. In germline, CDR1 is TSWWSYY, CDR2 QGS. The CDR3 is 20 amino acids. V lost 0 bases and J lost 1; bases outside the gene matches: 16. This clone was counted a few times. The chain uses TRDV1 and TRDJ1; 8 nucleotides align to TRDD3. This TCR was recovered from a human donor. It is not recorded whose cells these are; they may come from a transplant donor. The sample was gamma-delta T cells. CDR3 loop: CALGELGTWGYLESTDKLIF. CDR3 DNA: TGTGCTCTTGGGGAACTAGGAACGTGGGGATACCTAGAATCCACCGATAAACTCATCTTT.